This TCR beta chain was found in a study of blood T cell repertoires in COVID-19. As for the study in general: The origin of the acute and convalescent COVID-19 samples was the United States, Italy and Spain. Sources were T cells, B-cell-depleted T cells, or PBMCs; the material itself was cDNA or gDNA.

In the study's own analysis: Reference gene primer amplification yielded estimated nucleated cell counts. The data were produced by immunoSEQ multiplex PCR, yet TCRdb's version contains in-frame clones alone and is incomplete. That table is the source of V, J and clone size, and D and trimming were worked out from the DNA. The sample contains more than 110,000 clones, 70% to 90% of which appear only once. V was trimmed by 6 bases and J by 6 bases, leaving 14 bases between them. Germline CDR1 reads KGHDR; CDR2 reads SFDVKD. The CDR3 runs to 14 residues. V gene TRBV24-1 combines with J gene TRBJ2-1; weak D call: TRBD1 (6 bases). This receptor was obtained from a human donor in a cohort sampled during active COVID-19. The sequenced sample was peripheral blood. Here the CDR3 reads CATSSATGSNEQFF. In DNA, the CDR3 is TGTGCCACCAGTTCAGCTACAGGGTCCAATGAGCAGTTCTTC.